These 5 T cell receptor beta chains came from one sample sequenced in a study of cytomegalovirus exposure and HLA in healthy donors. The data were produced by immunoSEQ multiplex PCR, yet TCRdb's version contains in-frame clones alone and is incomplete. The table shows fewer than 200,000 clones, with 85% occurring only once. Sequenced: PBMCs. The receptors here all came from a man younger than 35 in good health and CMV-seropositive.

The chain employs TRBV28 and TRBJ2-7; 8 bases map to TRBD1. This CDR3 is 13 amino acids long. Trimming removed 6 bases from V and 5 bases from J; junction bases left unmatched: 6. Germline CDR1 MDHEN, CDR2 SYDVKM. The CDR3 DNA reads TGTGCCAGCAGGGCACAGGGGGACGACGAGCAGTACTTC. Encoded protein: CASRAQGDDEQYF.

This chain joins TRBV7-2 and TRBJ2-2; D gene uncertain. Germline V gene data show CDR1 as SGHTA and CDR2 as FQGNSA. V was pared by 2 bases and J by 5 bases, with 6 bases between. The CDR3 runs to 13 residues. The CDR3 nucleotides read TGTGCCAGCAGCTTAATAGTAACCGGGGAGCTGTTTTTT. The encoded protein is CASSLIVTGELFF.

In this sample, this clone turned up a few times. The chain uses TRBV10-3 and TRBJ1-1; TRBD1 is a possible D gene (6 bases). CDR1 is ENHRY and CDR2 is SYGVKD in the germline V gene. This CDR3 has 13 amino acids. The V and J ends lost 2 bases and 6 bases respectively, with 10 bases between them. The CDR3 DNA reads TGTGCCATCAGTGAGAATGGACAGTCTGAAGCTTTCTTT. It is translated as CAISENGQSEAFF.

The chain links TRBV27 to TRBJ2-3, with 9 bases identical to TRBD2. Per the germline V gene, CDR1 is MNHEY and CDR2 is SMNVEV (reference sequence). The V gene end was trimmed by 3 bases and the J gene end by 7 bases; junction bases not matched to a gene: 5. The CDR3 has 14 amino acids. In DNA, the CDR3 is TGTGCCAGCAGTTTGCTAGCGGGGTCTAATACGCAGTATTTT. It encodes CASSLLAGSNTQYF.

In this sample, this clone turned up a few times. The CDR3 reads CASSASGRGNTIYF. CDR3 DNA: TGTGCCAGCAGTGCCTCAGGGAGGGGAAACACCATATATTTT. The V and J genes are TRBV28 and TRBJ1-3; D is perhaps TRBD1 (5 bases). The CDR3 consists of 14 residues. V was clipped by 5 bases and J by 4 bases, with 12 bases between them. From germline, CDR1 is MDHEN and CDR2 SYDVKM.